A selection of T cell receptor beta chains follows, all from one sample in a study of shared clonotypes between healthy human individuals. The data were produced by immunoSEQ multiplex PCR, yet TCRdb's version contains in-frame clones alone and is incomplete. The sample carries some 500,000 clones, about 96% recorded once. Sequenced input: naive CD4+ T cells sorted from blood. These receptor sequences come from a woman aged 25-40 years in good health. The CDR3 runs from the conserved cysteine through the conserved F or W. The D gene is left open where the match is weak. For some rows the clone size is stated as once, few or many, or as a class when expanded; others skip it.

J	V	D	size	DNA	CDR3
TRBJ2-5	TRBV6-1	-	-	TGTGCCAGCAGTGATGTGGGGTCAGGCGAGACCCAGTACTTC	CASSDVGSGETQYF
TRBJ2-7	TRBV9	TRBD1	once	TGTGCCAGCAGCGTAGCAGGACAGGGGAACCACGAGCAGTACTTC	CASSVAGQGNHEQYF
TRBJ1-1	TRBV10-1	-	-	TGCGCCAGCAGTGCTAGGAAGGGAACTGAAGCTTTCTTT	CASSARKGTEAFF
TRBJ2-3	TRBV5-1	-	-	TGCGCCAGCAGCTTGGCGGACAGTAGCACAGATACGCAGTATTTT	CASSLADSSTDTQYF
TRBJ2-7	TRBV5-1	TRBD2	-	TGCGCCAGCAGCCCTTTCCGCCGGACTAGCGGCTACGAGCAGTACTTC	CASSPFRRTSGYEQYF
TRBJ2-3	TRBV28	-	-	TGTGCCAGCAGTCGCCGAGGGGTCGGGGGTTTTGGCACAGATACGCAGTATTTT	CASSRRGVGGFGTDTQYF
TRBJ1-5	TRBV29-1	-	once	TGCAGCGTTGCAATAAACGCAGGGAATCGCAATCAGCCCCAGCATTTT	CSVAINAGNRNQPQHF
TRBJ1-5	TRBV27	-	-	TGTGCCAGCAGTACGGGACACCATAATCAGCCCCAGCATTTT	CASSTGHHNQPQHF
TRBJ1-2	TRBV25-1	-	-	TGTGCCAGTGCGCGGGGGGTTTCAAATGGCTACACCTTC	CASARGVSNGYTF
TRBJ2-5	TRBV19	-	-	TGTGCCAGTAGTATGCCATCCTTCATTGGCCCAGGGGAGACCCAGTACTTC	CASSMPSFIGPGETQYF
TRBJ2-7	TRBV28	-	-	TGTGCCAGCAGTTTACAGGCCTACGAGCAGTACTTC	CASSLQAYEQYF
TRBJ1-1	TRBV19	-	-	TGTGCCAGTAGTAGCGGACGGACGAACACTGAAGCTTTCTTT	CASSSGRTNTEAFF
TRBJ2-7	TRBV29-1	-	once	TGCAGCGTTGAGTCGGATGGGCCCTACGAGCAGTACTTC	CSVESDGPYEQYF
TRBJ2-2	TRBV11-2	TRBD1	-	TGTGCCAGCAGCACGTTCCAGGGGGCAGGGAACACCGGGGAGCTGTTTTTT	CASSTFQGAGNTGELFF
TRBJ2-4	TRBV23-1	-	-	TGCGCCAGCAAGGGAGCCAAAAACATTCAGTACTTC	CASKGAKNIQYF
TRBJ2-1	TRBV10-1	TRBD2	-	TGCGCCAGCTCAGGACTAGCGGGGGGAAACTACAATGAGCAGTTCTTC	CASSGLAGGNYNEQFF
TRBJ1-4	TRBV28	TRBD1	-	TGTGCCAGCAGTTTCGATCCGGGACAGGCTAATGAAAAACTGTTTTTT	CASSFDPGQANEKLFF
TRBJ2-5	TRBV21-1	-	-	TGTGCCAGCAGCAAGGGTGAGGGACACACACGGGGAACCCAGTACTTC	CASSKGEGHTRGTQYF
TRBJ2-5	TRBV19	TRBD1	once	TGTGCCAGTAGTACAAACAGGGGAGAGACCCAGTACTTC	CASSTNRGETQYF
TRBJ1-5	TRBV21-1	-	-	TGTGCCAGCAGCAAATCTCGGGACATCTGTCAGCCCCAGCATTTT	CASSKSRDICQPQHF
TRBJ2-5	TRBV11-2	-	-	TGTGCCAGCAGCTCAACCGGGGACTTCCAAGAGACCCAGTACTTC	CASSSTGDFQETQYF
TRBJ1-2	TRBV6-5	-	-	TGTGCCAGCAGTTACACGTACCAGGGACTTAACTATGGCTACACCTTC	CASSYTYQGLNYGYTF
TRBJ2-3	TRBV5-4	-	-	TGTGCCAGCAGCTTGGATGCAGATACGCAGTATTTT	CASSLDADTQYF
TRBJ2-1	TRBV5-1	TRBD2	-	TGCGCCAGCAGCGCAAGGGGCGGGAGTTCGTACAATGAGCAGTTCTTC	CASSARGGSSYNEQFF
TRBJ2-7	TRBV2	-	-	TGTGCCAGCGCAGGGAAATACGAGCAGTACTTC	CASAGKYEQYF
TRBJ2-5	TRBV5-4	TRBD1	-	TGTGCCAGCAGCACCGGACAGGGGGCGAAGGAGACCCAGTACTTC	CASSTGQGAKETQYF
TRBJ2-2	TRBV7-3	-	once	TGTGCCAGCAGCCCAGCAGGCGGGGAGCTGTTTTTT	CASSPAGGELFF
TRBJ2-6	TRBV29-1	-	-	TGCAGCGTTGGCCGGGCTGGGGCCAACGTCCTGACTTTC	CSVGRAGANVLTF
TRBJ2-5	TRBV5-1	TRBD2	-	TGCGCCAGCGGCGGGAGAGGCGAGACCCAGTACTTC	CASGGRGETQYF
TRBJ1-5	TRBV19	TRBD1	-	TGTGCCAGTAGAACTACAGGGGGCGGCCAGCCCCAGCATTTT	CASRTTGGGQPQHF
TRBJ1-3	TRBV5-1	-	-	TGCGCCAGCAGCCCGGACGGAAACACCATATATTTT	CASSPDGNTIYF
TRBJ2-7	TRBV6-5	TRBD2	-	TGTGCCAGCAGCCGTACTAGCGGGCCCTCCTACGAGCAGTACTTC	CASSRTSGPSYEQYF
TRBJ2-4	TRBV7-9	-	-	TGTGCCAGCAGCTTAGCCTTTTTGGGGGTTGGGGACATTCAGTACTTC	CASSLAFLGVGDIQYF
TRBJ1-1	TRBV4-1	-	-	TGCGCCAGCAGCCAAGAAAGAGCCCCCGGACTGAACACTGAAGCTTTCTTT	CASSQERAPGLNTEAFF
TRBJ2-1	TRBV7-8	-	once	TGTGCCAGCAGCCCTACTCGACTGGTCTATGAGCAGTTCTTC	CASSPTRLVYEQFF
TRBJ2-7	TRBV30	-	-	TGTGCCTGGAGGCTTCACTACGAGCAGTACTTC	CAWRLHYEQYF
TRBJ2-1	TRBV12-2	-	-	TGTGCAAGATTGCGGCTTCCCCCCCTAGCGGGAGGATACAATGAGCAGTTCTTC	CARLRLPPLAGGYNEQFF
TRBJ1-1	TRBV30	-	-	TGTGCCTGGGGGGGGGCCCCTTCAGGGGATTCGAACACTGAAGCTTTCTTT	CAWGGAPSGDSNTEAFF
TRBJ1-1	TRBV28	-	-	TGTGCCAGCAGTTTGGGGTACGGAGGCAGGGGGAACACTGAAGCTTTCTTT	CASSLGYGGRGNTEAFF
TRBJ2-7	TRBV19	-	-	TGTGCCAGTAGTATAGAAGGGGGGAGTTCCTACGAGCAGTACTTC	CASSIEGGSSYEQYF